The 5 T cell receptor beta chains below were found in one sample sequenced in a study of response to subunit inactivated influenza vaccine (dated by TCRdb to 2016 to 2019). Preparation of the library involved RT-PCR. The reads were generated on an Illumina HiSeq 2500. Using fastp trimming at Q25 and MiXCR clonotype assembly, TCRdb reanalyzed the public sequencing data and kept in-frame beta chains. One record per CDR3 amino acid sequence lists the most common genes and DNA. The sample includes roughly 700,000 distinct CDR3 sequences, with roughly 14% observed a single time. The biggest ten clones account for roughly 6.4% of the sample. The material was PBMCs from blood, obtained less than 15 days before vaccination. These receptor sequences come from a man aged 50 to 60 who received an inactivated influenza vaccine. Donor details come from another sample of the same person, matched by shared clones.

This clonotype has just a few counts. The chain couples TRBV20-1 to TRBJ2-7; D gene unclear. Trimming stripped 6 bases from V and 3 bases from J, with 18 bases between. CDR3 length: 14 residues. The germline V gene encodes CDR1 DFQATT and CDR2 SNEGSKA (reference sequence). CDR3 amino acids: CSAAAHYPSYEQYF. The CDR3 nucleotides read TGCAGTGCCGCGGCCCACTACCCCAGCTACGAGCAGTACTTC.

CDR3 in DNA: TGTGCCAGCAGCTTAGACCGGGAGGGCCAAGAGACCCAGTACTTC. Translated: CASSLDREGQETQYF. The rearrangement uses TRBV7-9 and TRBJ2-5; 8 nucleotides line up with TRBD2. The CDR3 has 15 residues. CDR1 SEHNR and CDR2 FQNEAQ come from the germline V gene (reference sequence). V lost 1 base and J lost 1; bases outside the gene matches: 2.

The CDR3 bases are TGCAGTGCAACCCAAGGGACAGGTTTTCAAGAGACCCAGTACTTC. Residues: CSATQGTGFQETQYF. The chain uses TRBV20-1 and TRBJ2-5, with TRBD1 identical over 8 bases. V dropped 6 bases and J dropped 2; count of bases not matched to a gene: 11. The CDR3 sequence is 15 residues long. Germline V gene sequence: CDR1 DFQATT, CDR2 SNEGSKA (reference sequence).

The chain joins TRBV3-1 to TRBJ2-1; TRBD2 aligns across 7 bases. Germline-derived CDR1 and CDR2 are LGHDT and YNNKEL (reference sequence). V lost 0 bases to trimming and J lost 3 bases; unmatched junction nucleotides: 8. The CDR3 contains 17 residues. DNA for the CDR3: TGTGCCAGCAGCCAAGAGTCCTGGGGGACTATCTACAATGAGCAGTTCTTC. Translated: CASSQESWGTIYNEQFF.

This clonotype was seen ten or more times. The chain is built from TRBV7-9 and TRBJ2-7, with 10 positions matching TRBD2. This CDR3 is 16 amino acids long. Trimming at V came to 5 bases and at J to 5 bases, leaving 12 bases not matched to a gene. Germline values: CDR1 SEHNR, CDR2 FQNEAQ (reference sequence). CDR3 sequence reads: CASSLIPSGSIHEQYF. DNA of the CDR3: TGTGCCAGCAGCCTCATCCCTAGCGGGAGTATCCACGAGCAGTACTTC.